This note documents a single TCR beta chain sequence. It has no known antigen specificity. Base quality data are lacking; no much larger clone is found one base away. The data are from a study of CD8 T cells in ankylosing spondylitis (dated by TCRdb to 2017 to 2019). About the investigation overall: T cell receptor beta repertoires were profiled in healthy donors and ankylosing spondylitis patients so that disease-linked TCR variants could be found. In total, the full study cohort was made up of about 110 healthy donors and approximately 24 ankylosing spondylitis patients. Peripheral blood was sampled, and synovial fluid was also collected from ankylosing spondylitis patients. Findings and caveats that apply to the study as a whole: Some motif variants were previously reported in synovial fluid and blood of reactive arthritis patients, suggesting common disease-initiation mechanisms. Significant enrichment of the disease-linked clones was reported in matched synovial fluid samples from ankylosing spondylitis patients. A CD8+ phenotype was shown by the disease-linked clones, which were found at relatively low frequencies in peripheral blood. A TCR beta motif of about eight highly homologous amino acid variants appeared characteristic of blood from ankylosing spondylitis patients.

CDR1 SGHVS and CDR2 FQNEAQ were looked up in the germline V gene. V is reduced by 5 bases and J by 0 bases, leaving a spacing of 13 bases between them. Reading from cysteine to phenylalanine, the CDR3 counts 15 amino acids. Kept here is only the CDR3 DNA, which spans 45 bases and is read in frame from base 1. Sequencing instrument: Illumina HiSeq 2500. Quantitative 5'-RACE with molecular barcodes was used to prepare TCR beta libraries. Processing in the source paper ran as follows. Disease-linked TCR variants were identified with a new computational method built on a probabilistic model of VDJ rearrangement. Clones were called with MiXCR by TCRdb after fastp trimmed the public reads at Q25, and only in-frame beta chains were retained. Merged by CDR3 protein, the rows form single entries marked with the most common genes and DNA. For this entry, the V and J calls and clone size follow TCRdb and not the study's own pipeline. Across this sample there are under 850,000 distinct CDR3 sequences, with around a fifth seen only once. The ten largest clones take up roughly a fifth of the sample.

The rearrangement joined TRBV7-8 to TRBJ1-2, with TRBD1 tentatively as D gene (5 bases match). The source material was blood, either unsorted or a sorted T cell fraction (not recorded which). The receptor's source is a male donor with ankylosing spondylitis. The sequenced DNA is TGTGCCAGCAGCGTCGACAGCGGTACTAACTATGGCTACACCTTC. Translation gives CASSVDSGTNYGYTF.